The entry that follows covers one T cell receptor beta chain sequence. The antigen this receptor binds is unknown. No qualities accompany the bases; no much larger clone lies one base away. CDR3 length: 13 amino acids, cysteine to phenylalanine. Here the CDR3 DNA is all that survives: 39 bases in frame from base 1. The junction carries 11 bases between V and J, which are trimmed by 0 bases and 9 bases respectively. CDR1 MNHEY and CDR2 SVGAGI were looked up in the germline V gene. The sample is drawn from a study of regulatory and conventional T cells in breast cancer (dated by TCRdb to about 2015). Receptor libraries were prepared by PCR. TCRdb records 454 GS FLX Titanium as the sequencer. TCRdb reran the public reads through fastp at Q25 and MiXCR, keeping productive beta chains. A single entry per CDR3 protein holds the most common genes and DNA from its merged rows. The sample table shows under 1,500 distinct CDR3 sequences, and about 84% are seen once. The top ten clones comprise around 4.7% of the sample.

Here the chain combines TRBV6-5 and TRBJ1-2; 6 matching bases give a weak D call of TRBD1. The TCR sequence derives from a male donor in good health. The sequenced material came from regulatory T cells from blood. CDR3 region: CASSYSTGLRYTF. The DNA sequence is given as TGTGCCAGCAGTTACTCGACAGGCCTACGCTACACCTTC.